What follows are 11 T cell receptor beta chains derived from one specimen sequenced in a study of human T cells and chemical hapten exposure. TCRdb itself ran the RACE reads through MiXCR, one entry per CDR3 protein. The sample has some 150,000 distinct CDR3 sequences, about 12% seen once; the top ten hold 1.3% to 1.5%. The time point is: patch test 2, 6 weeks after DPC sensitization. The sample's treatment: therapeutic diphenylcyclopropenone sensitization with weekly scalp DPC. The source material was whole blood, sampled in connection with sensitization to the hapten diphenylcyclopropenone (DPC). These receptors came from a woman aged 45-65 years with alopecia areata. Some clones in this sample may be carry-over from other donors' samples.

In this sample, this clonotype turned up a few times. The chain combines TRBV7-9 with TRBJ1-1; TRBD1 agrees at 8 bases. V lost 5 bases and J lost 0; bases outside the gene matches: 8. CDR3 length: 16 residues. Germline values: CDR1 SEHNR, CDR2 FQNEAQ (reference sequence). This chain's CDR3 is CASSPQTGAVNTEAFF. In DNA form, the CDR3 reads TGTGCCAGCAGCCCGCAGACAGGGGCAGTGAACACTGAAGCTTTCTTT.

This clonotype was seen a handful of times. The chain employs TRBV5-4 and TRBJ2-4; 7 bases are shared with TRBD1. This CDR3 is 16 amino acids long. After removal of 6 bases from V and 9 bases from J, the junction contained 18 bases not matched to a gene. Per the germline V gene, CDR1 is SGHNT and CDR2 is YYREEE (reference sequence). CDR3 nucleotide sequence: TGTGCCAGCACCAAAAGTACCAGACAGGGCGAAGCCATTCAGTACTTC. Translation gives CASTKSTRQGEAIQYF.

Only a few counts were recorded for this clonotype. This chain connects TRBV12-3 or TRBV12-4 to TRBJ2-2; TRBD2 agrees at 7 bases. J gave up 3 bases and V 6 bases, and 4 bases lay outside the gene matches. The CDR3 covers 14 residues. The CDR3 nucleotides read TGTGCCAGCAGCCCGGGACTATACACCGGGGAGCTGTTTTTT. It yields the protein CASSPGLYTGELFF.

The CDR3 nucleotides read TGTGCCAGCAGGTCCCTCGAGGCGGGGAGGAATGAGCAGTTCTTC. It translates to CASRSLEAGRNEQFF. V is TRBV11-2 and J is TRBJ2-1; weak D call: TRBD2 (6 bases). This CDR3 comprises 15 residues. In germline, CDR1 is SGHAT, CDR2 FQNNGV. The ends were cut back, 6 bases at V and 7 bases at J, with 19 bases in the middle.

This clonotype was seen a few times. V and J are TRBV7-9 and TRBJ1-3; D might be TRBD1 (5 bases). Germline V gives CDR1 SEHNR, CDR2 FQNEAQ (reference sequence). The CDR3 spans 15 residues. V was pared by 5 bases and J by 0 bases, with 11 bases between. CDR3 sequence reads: CASSPGSRSGNTIYF. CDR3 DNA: TGTGCCAGCAGCCCAGGGAGCCGCTCTGGAAACACCATATATTTT. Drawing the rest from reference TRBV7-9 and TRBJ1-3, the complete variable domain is DTGVSQNPRHKITKRGQNVTFRCDPISEHNRLYWYRQTLGQGPEFLTYFQNEAQLEKSRLLSDRFSAERPKGSFSTLEIQRTEQGDSAMYLCASSPGSRSGNTIYFGEGSWLTVV.

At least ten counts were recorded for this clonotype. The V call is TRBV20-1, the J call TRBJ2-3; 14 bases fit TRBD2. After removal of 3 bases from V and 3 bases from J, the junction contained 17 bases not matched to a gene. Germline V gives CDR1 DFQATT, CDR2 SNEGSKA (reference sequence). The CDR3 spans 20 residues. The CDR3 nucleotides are TGCAGTGCTAGGAATACCGGGACTAGCGGGAGAAGAGTGGATACAGATACGCAGTATTTT. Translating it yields CSARNTGTSGRRVDTDTQYF.

The CDR3 DNA follows: TGTGCCATCAGTGAGGAAGGCCCGTACAATGAGCAGTTCTTC. Its translation: CAISEEGPYNEQFF. J is TRBJ2-1 and V is TRBV10-3; D gene unclear. The V gene lost 2 bases and the J gene lost 4 bases, with 9 bases spanning the gap. Per germline, CDR1 ENHRY and CDR2 SYGVKD. CDR3 size: 14 residues.

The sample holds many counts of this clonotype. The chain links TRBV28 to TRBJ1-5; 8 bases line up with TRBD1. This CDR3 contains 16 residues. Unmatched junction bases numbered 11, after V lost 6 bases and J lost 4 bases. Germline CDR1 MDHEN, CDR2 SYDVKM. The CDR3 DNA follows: TGTGCCAGCAGCCCCCGACAGGGGAGTGGGAATCAGCCCCAGCATTTT. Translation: CASSPRQGSGNQPQHF.

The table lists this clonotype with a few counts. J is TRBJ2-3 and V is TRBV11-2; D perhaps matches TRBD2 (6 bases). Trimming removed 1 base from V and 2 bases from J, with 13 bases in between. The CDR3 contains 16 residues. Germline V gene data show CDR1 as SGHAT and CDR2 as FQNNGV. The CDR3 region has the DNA TGTGCCAGCAGCTTAGCGGTCGCGGGACCCACAGATACGCAGTATTTT. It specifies CASSLAVAGPTDTQYF. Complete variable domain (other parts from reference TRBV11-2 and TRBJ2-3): EAGVAQSPRYKIIEKRQSVAFWCNPISGHATLYWYQQILGQGPKLLIQFQNNGVVDDSQLPKDRFSAERLKGVDSTLKIQPAKLEDSAVYLCASSLAVAGPTDTQYFGPGTRLTVL.

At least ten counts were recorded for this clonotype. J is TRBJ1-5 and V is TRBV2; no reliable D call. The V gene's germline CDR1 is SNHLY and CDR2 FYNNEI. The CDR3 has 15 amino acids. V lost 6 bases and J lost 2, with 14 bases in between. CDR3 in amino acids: CASSLMGEGNQPQHF. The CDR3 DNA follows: TGTGCCAGCAGCCTGATGGGAGAAGGCAATCAGCCCCAGCATTTT.

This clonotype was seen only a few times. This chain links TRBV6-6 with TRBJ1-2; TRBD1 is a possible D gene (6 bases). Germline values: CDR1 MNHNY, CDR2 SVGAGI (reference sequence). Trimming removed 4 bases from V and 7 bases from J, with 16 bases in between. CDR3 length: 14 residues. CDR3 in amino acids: CASSSGGTRTGYTF. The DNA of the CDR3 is TGTGCCAGCAGTTCAGGCGGGACAAGGACTGGCTACACCTTC.